This T cell receptor (beta chain) is from a study of blood T cell repertoires in COVID-19 (dated by TCRdb to about 2020). Regarding the research as a whole: Samples covering the acute and convalescent phases of COVID-19 were provided by collaborators in the United States, Italy and Spain. The repertoires were made available in a free public database intended to serve as a resource for research on the immune response to SARS-CoV-2. Deeply sampled blood TCRbeta repertoires from subjects exposed to, actively infected with, or recovered from COVID-19 were included in the dataset. Where available, HLA class I and class II types were taken from metadata supplied by the sample provider and were not determined by assay-based typing. The material from the prospective study consisted of cDNA or gDNA derived from T cells, B-cell-depleted T cells, or PBMCs. A de-identified subject ID, COVID-19 status, age in years and sex were almost always included in the sample metadata. The samples were drawn from the first 160 participants of the ongoing ImmuneRACE study and from more than 1,000 subjects provided by 6 global collaborators.

Relative to germline, V is 8 bases shorter and J is 10 bases shorter, with 12 bases between their ends. CDR1 and CDR2 were assigned from the germline V gene as MDHEN and SYDVKM. The CDR3 covers 12 residues, taking in both the cysteine and the phenylalanine. Only the CDR3 portion is preserved as DNA: 36 bases, with reading frame beginning at the first base. Study-wide conclusions, independent of this receptor: The quantity of clinical and demographic metadata differed by source and by participant and was supplied without curation.

TCRbeta CDR3 regions were amplified from genomic DNA by means of the immunoSEQ Assay, a bias-controlled multiplex PCR. On the study's bioinformatics: The number of nucleated cells in each sample was estimated from the amplification of reference gene primers within the assay. To quantify the absolute abundance of each unique TCRbeta CDR3 rearrangement, sequence reads were collapsed and filtered. For each sample, productive Simpson clonality was calculated as the square root of Simpson's diversity index across productive rearrangements. TCRdb mirrors the immuneACCESS table, restricted to in-frame sequences. Some clones are absent from its copies; in checked studies, under half trace to an unresolved V gene, and the reason for the others is unknown. From that table come the V and J calls and clone size; the DNA was used to work out D and trimming. The sample contains under 200,000 clones, roughly 87% of them found a single time. Jointly, the top ten make up roughly 7% of the sample.

With regard to this clone: The specificity of this receptor is unknown. No clone much larger than this one lies a single base away; base qualities are absent.

In the prospective study, participants were about 18 to 95 years old, resided in fewer than 25 geographic areas of the United States, and were enrolled through a virtual design. To assign participants to cohorts, the prospective study relied on clinical history that participants themselves reported in a screening survey and a study questionnaire. Recovered participants in ImmuneRACE Cohort 3 were defined by two consecutive negative NP/OP PCR tests, clearance by a healthcare professional, or resolution of symptoms. Each participant in the prospective study had whole blood, serum and a nasopharyngeal or oropharyngeal swab collected by mobile phlebotomists. Additional blood draws and questionnaires over a roughly two-month period could optionally be provided by prospective study participants. Blood samples from the prospective study were shipped frozen or at room temperature prior to DNA extraction.

The sequence links TRBV28 to TRBJ1-6; a confident D gene designation cannot be given. This clonotype was obtained from a woman in her 50s who had recovered from COVID-19. Sequencing input: PBMCs or T cells enriched from blood (not recorded which). CDR3 loop: CASFSEGSPLHF. DNA sequence: TGTGCCAGCTTCTCTGAGGGATCACCCCTCCACTTT. The reference TRBV28 and TRBJ1-6 proteins fill in what lies around the CDR3, so the full variable domain reads DVKVTQSSRYLVKRTGEKVFLECVQDMDHENMFWYRQDPGLGLRLIYFSYDVKMKEKGDIPEGYSVSREKKERFSLILESASTNQTSMYLCASFSEGSPLHFGNGTRLTVT.